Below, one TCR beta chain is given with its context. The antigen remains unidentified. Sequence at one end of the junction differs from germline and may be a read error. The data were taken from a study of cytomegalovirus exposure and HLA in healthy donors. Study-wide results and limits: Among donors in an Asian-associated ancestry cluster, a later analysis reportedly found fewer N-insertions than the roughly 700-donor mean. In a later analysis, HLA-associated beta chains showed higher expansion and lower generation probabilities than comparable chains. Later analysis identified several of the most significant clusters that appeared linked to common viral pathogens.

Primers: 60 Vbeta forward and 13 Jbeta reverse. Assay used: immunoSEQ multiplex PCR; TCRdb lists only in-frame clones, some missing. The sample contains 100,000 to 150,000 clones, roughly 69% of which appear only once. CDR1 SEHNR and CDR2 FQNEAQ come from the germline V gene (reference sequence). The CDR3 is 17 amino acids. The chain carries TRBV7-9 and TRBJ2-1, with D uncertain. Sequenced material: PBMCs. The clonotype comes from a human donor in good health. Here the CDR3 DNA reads TGTTCCAGCAGCTTAGGTGTGGCCAGTCTAGGCTACAATGAGCAGTTCTTC. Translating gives CSSSLGVASLGYNEQFF.